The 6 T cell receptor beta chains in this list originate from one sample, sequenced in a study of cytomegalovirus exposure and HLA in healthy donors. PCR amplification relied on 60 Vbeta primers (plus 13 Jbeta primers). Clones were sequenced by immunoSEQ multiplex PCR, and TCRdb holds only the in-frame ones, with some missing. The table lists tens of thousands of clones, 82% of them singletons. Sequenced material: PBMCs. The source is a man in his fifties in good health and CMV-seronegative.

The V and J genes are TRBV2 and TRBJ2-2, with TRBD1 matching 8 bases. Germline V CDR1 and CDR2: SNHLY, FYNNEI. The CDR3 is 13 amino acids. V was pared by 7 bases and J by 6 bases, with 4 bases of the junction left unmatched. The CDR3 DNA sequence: TGTGCCAGCACGAACAGGGGGGCCGGGGAGCTGTTTTTT. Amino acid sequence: CASTNRGAGELFF.

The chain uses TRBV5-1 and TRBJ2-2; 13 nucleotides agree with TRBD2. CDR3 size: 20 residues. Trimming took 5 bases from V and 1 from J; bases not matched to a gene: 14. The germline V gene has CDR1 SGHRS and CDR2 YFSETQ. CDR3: CASSSALFGTSGMNTGELFF. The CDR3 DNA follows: TGCGCCAGCAGTTCTGCCCTCTTCGGGACTAGCGGGATGAACACCGGGGAGCTGTTTTTT.

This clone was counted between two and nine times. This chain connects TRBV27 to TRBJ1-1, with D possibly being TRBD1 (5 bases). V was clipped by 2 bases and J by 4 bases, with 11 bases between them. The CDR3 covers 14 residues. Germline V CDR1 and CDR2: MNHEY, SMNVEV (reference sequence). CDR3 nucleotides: TGTGCCAGCAGTTTAACGGGGGGGTTCACTGAAGCTTTCTTT. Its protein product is CASSLTGGFTEAFF.

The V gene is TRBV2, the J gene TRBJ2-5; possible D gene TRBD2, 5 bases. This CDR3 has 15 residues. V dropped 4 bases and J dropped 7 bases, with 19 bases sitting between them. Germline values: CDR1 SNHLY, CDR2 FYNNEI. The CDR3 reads CASSGVGGLGATQYF. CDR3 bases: TGTGCCAGCAGTGGAGTGGGCGGGCTCGGAGCGACCCAGTACTTC. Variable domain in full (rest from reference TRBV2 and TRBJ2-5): EPEVTQTPSHQVTQMGQEVILRCVPISNHLYFYWYRQILGQKVEFLVSFYNNEISEKSEIFDDQFSVERPDGSNFTLKIRSTKLEDSAMYFCASSGVGGLGATQYFGPGTRLLVL.

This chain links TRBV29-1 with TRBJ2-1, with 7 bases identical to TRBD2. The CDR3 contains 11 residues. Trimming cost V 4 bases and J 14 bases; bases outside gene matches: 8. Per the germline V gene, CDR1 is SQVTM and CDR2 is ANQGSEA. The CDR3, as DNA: TGCAGCGTTGGGGGGGAGGGATCAAAGTTCTTC. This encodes CSVGGEGSKFF.

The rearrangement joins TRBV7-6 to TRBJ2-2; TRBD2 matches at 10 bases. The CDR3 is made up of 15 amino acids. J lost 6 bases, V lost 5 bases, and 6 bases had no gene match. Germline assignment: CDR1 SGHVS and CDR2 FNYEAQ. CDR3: CASSQSGRGSGELFF. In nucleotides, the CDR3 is TGTGCCAGCAGCCAAAGCGGGAGGGGGTCCGGGGAGCTGTTTTTT.